This passage covers 22 T cell receptor beta chains from one sample sequenced in a study of shared clonotypes between healthy human individuals. Generated by immunoSEQ multiplex PCR, the TCRdb table keeps only in-frame clones and is missing some. This table holds approximately 1,500,000 clones, around 97% found once. Sequenced material: naive CD4+ T cells sorted from blood. The sample's subset: CD45RA+ positively selected. Receptors were obtained from a man aged 30 to 39 in good health.

This chain joins TRBV30 and TRBJ2-6; TRBD1 agrees at 9 bases. The J segment lost 2 bases and the V segment lost 0 bases, leaving 11 bases of the junction unmatched. The CDR3 contains 19 residues. The germline V gene has CDR1 GTSNPN and CDR2 SVGIG (reference sequence). In DNA form, the CDR3 reads TGTGCCTGGAGTGTACTCACAGGGGGCGCCTTCCCTGGGGCCAACGTCCTGACTTTC. This gives the protein CAWSVLTGGAFPGANVLTF.

The chain carries TRBV28 and TRBJ2-7; 8 nucleotides align to TRBD1. Germline lookup yields CDR1 MDHEN and CDR2 SYDVKM. This CDR3 is 15 amino acids long. The V gene end was trimmed by 1 base and the J gene end by 3 bases; junction bases not matched to a gene: 5. As DNA, the CDR3 is TGTGCCAGCAGTTTATCGCCAGGGGGCATCTACGAGCAGTACTTC. This translates into CASSLSPGGIYEQYF.

As for this clone: At the DNA level, this CDR3 is encoded by other sequences in the same sample as well. The chain has TRBV11-2 and TRBJ2-7, with D possibly being TRBD1 (5 bases). The CDR3 has 14 amino acids. Germline CDR1 is SGHAT and CDR2 is FQNNGV. The germline V and J ends were trimmed by 1 base and 0 bases, with 7 bases remaining between them. This chain's CDR3 is CASSLGRVSYEQYF. The DNA of the CDR3 is TGTGCCAGCAGCTTAGGCAGGGTCTCCTACGAGCAGTACTTC.

This chain uses TRBV9 with TRBJ2-7; D ambiguous. The CDR3 is made up of 14 amino acids. The V and J ends lost 1 base and 1 base respectively, with 9 bases between them. The germline V gene has CDR1 SGDLS and CDR2 YYNGEE. CDR3 region: CASSVLLDSYEQYF. In DNA form, the CDR3 reads TGTGCCAGCAGCGTACTCTTAGATTCCTACGAGCAGTACTTC.

The chain recombines TRBV4-2 with TRBJ2-1; a weak D match, TRBD2 (5 bases). This CDR3 comprises 16 residues. Germline V gene data show CDR1 as LGHNA and CDR2 as YNFKEQ. Trimming left V 6 bases short and J 8 bases short, with 23 bases between. The CDR3 region is CASRGAELDRFHEQFF. CDR3 nucleotides: TGTGCCAGCAGGGGAGCGGAGCTGGACCGATTCCATGAGCAGTTCTTC.

The table lists this clone with a count of one. This rearrangement joins TRBV19 to TRBJ2-7; a possible D gene is TRBD2 (6 bases). The CDR3 runs to 15 residues. Per the germline V gene, CDR1 is LNHDA and CDR2 is SQIVND (reference sequence). Trimming left V 1 base short and J 6 bases short, with 16 bases between. The CDR3 reads CASSIVVQGAGEQYF. As DNA, the CDR3 is TGTGCCAGTAGTATAGTGGTCCAGGGAGCGGGCGAGCAGTACTTC. The full variable domain, completed using reference TRBV19 and TRBJ2-7, is DGGITQSPKYLFRKEGQNVTLSCEQNLNHDAMYWYRQDPGQGLRLIYYSQIVNDFQKGDIAEGYSVSREKKESFPLTVTSAQKNPTAFYLCASSIVVQGAGEQYFGPGTRLTVT.

About this clone itself: The sample holds other DNA sequences that translate to the same CDR3. The chain uses TRBV11-2 and TRBJ2-5; D is possibly TRBD2 (5 bases). CDR3 length: 13 amino acids. V was shortened by 5 bases and J by 1 base, with 8 bases between the two germline ends. Germline V gene data show CDR1 as SGHAT and CDR2 as FQNNGV. CDR3 loop: CASSRGFQETQYF. Written as DNA, the CDR3 is TGTGCCAGCAGCCGCGGGTTCCAAGAGACCCAGTACTTC.

The chain carries TRBV4-3 and TRBJ2-2; 7 nucleotides agree with TRBD2. Germline V CDR1 and CDR2: LGHNA, YSLEER. J gave up 0 bases and V 0 bases, and 7 bases lay outside the gene matches. The CDR3 extends over 18 amino acids. For the CDR3, the DNA is TGCGCCAGCAGCCAAGATTTGGGCGGGAGTGCGAACACCGGGGAGCTGTTTTTT. Amino acids: CASSQDLGGSANTGELFF.

The V call is TRBV7-9, the J call TRBJ2-1; TRBD2 agrees at 7 bases. Unmatched junction bases numbered 11, after V lost 5 bases and J lost 4 bases. From germline, CDR1 is SEHNR and CDR2 FQNEAQ (reference sequence). The CDR3 covers 16 residues. The CDR3 nucleotides read TGTGCCAGCAGCCCCGACGGCCTAGCGGTATACAATGAGCAGTTCTTC. Its protein is CASSPDGLAVYNEQFF.

The V gene is TRBV6-5, the J gene TRBJ2-1; tentatively, D is TRBD2 (6 bases). CDR1 and CDR2 (germline): MNHEY, SVGAGI. CDR3 length equals 14 residues. Trimming pared 2 bases from V and 4 bases from J, leaving 9 bases between. CDR3 loop: CASSYGGKYNEQFF. CDR3 DNA: TGTGCCAGCAGTTACGGAGGGAAATACAATGAGCAGTTCTTC.

The J gene is TRBJ2-1, the V gene TRBV6-6, with 7 bases lining up with TRBD1. The CDR3 sequence is 14 residues long. Trimming at V came to 7 bases and at J to 7 bases, leaving 10 bases not matched to a gene. Germline lookup yields CDR1 MNHNY and CDR2 SVGAGI (reference sequence). The CDR3 loop reads CASTPGQGVNEQFF. In nucleotides, the CDR3 is TGTGCCAGCACCCCTGGGCAGGGGGTGAATGAGCAGTTCTTC.

This chain links TRBV7-2 with TRBJ2-7, with 13 bases matching TRBD2. The germline V gene encodes CDR1 SGHTA and CDR2 FQGNSA. V gave up 5 bases and J gave up 7 bases; unmatched junction bases: 8. This CDR3 is 15 amino acids long. DNA of the CDR3: TGTGCCAGCAGCCGGGGACTAGCGGGACTAGGTGAGCAGTACTTC. As protein: CASSRGLAGLGEQYF. Supplemented by reference TRBV7-2 and TRBJ2-7, the full variable domain reads GAGVSQSPSNKVTEKGKDVELRCDPISGHTALYWYRQSLGQGLEFLIYFQGNSAPDKSGLPSDRFSAERTGGSVSTLTIQRTQQEDSAVYLCASSRGLAGLGEQYFGPGTRLTVT.

This clone was detected once. The chain recombines TRBV5-1 with TRBJ2-7, with D hard to call. Trimming stripped 1 base from V and 3 bases from J, with 8 bases between. The CDR3 contains 13 residues. CDR1 and CDR2 from the germline V gene are SGHRS and YFSETQ. DNA for the CDR3: TGCGCCAGCAGCTTGACCCCCGACTACGAGCAGTACTTC. Encoded protein: CASSLTPDYEQYF.

The V gene is TRBV28, the J gene TRBJ1-5; TRBD1 is a possible D gene (5 bases). Trimming cost V 5 bases and J 4 bases, with 15 bases left between them. The CDR3 covers 15 residues. Germline CDR1 MDHEN, CDR2 SYDVKM. The CDR3 sequence is CASSKPGPQNQPQHF. For the CDR3, the DNA is TGTGCCAGCAGTAAACCGGGACCGCAAAATCAGCCCCAGCATTTT.

The chain has TRBV19 and TRBJ1-4, with D possibly being TRBD1 (5 bases). CDR1 and CDR2 (germline): LNHDA, SQIVND (reference sequence). This CDR3 contains 14 residues. V was trimmed by 7 bases and J by 10 bases, leaving 19 bases between them. The CDR3 spells CASMGPILDRKLFF. The CDR3 coding sequence is TGTGCCAGTATGGGCCCGATTCTCGACAGAAAACTGTTTTTT.

The CDR3: CASSVGPPDTEAFF. DNA for the CDR3: TGTGCCAGCAGCGTAGGCCCCCCCGACACTGAAGCTTTCTTT. The chain joins TRBV9 to TRBJ1-1; D is undetermined. There are 14 residues in the CDR3. The germline V and J ends were trimmed by 0 bases and 3 bases, with 9 bases remaining between them. Germline values: CDR1 SGDLS, CDR2 YYNGEE.

CDR3 in DNA: TGTGCCAGCAGTTCTACCTGGGGGTTTGGAAACACCATATATTTT. This gives the protein CASSSTWGFGNTIYF. This chain uses TRBV27 with TRBJ1-3; tentative D call: TRBD1 (5 bases). V gave up 4 bases and J gave up 3 bases, with 13 bases separating them. Germline V CDR1 and CDR2: MNHEY, SMNVEV (reference sequence). The CDR3 runs 15 residues.

The chain combines TRBV5-1 with TRBJ2-2; D gene ambiguous. Germline loops: CDR1 SGHRS, CDR2 YFSETQ. The CDR3 totals 14 residues. The V end was cut by 4 bases, the J end by 3 bases, with 10 bases between. CDR3 coding DNA: TGCGCCAGCAGCACTGACTTGTACACCGGGGAGCTGTTTTTT. It translates to CASSTDLYTGELFF.

J is TRBJ2-6 and V is TRBV29-1, with D maybe TRBD1 (6 bases). The CDR3 is made up of 17 amino acids. Trimming took 6 bases from V and 1 from J, leaving 19 bases between them. Per the germline V gene, CDR1 is SQVTM and CDR2 is ANQGSEA. The CDR3 DNA is TGCAGCGTCCCACCAGGGGTCCCGGGGTCTGGGGCCAACGTCCTGACTTTC. It codes for CSVPPGVPGSGANVLTF.

With regard to this clone: Other DNA variants within this sample encode the same CDR3. The chain couples TRBV4-3 to TRBJ2-3, with 7 bases aligning to TRBD2. This CDR3 is built from 14 residues. The germline CDR1 and CDR2 sequences are LGHNA and YSLEER. V lost 0 bases to trimming and J lost 4 bases; unmatched junction nucleotides: 1. This CDR3 reads CASSQEGRADTQYF. The CDR3 bases are TGCGCCAGCAGCCAAGAGGGGAGGGCAGATACGCAGTATTTT.

The chain employs TRBV5-1 and TRBJ1-1; 7 bases align to TRBD1. CDR1 and CDR2 (germline): SGHRS, YFSETQ. The CDR3 extends over 14 amino acids. J was trimmed by 0 bases and V by 4 bases; bases with no gene match: 3. The CDR3 loop reads CASSRDRLNTEAFF. The CDR3 DNA follows: TGCGCCAGCAGCAGGGACAGACTGAACACTGAAGCTTTCTTT.

The J gene is TRBJ2-7, the V gene TRBV5-1; either TRBD1 or TRBD2 may fit D (5 bases each). Trimming took 0 bases from V and 6 from J, leaving 22 bases between them. Germline V gene lookup returns CDR1 SGHRS and CDR2 YFSETQ. CDR3 size: 17 residues. CDR3 DNA: TGCGCCAGCAGCTTGGCCCCGGGGCCCTTTAAAGCGACCGAGCAGTACTTC. Protein: CASSLAPGPFKATEQYF.